This TCR beta chain derives from a study of CD8+CD57+ T cells in acquired aplastic anemia. The template for TCR beta VDJ and CDR3 sequence profiling was genomic DNA. TCRdb reprocessed the reads with MiXCR, giving one entry per CDR3 protein. The data contain roughly 180,000 distinct CDR3 sequences, approximately 45% of them singletons. In this sample, this clonotype turned up many times. Between the trimmed V and J ends, which lost 4 bases and 1 base, there was a span of 8 bases. The germline gives CDR1 SGHDN, CDR2 FVKESK. The CDR3 sequence is 13 residues long. The chain joins TRBV14 to TRBJ2-7; TRBD1 might be the D (5 bases). The clonotype originates from a human donor in good health. The sample was sorted CD4+, CD8+, or CD8+CD57+ T cells (not recorded which) from PBMCs. The CDR3 loop reads CASSPQASYEQYF. The CDR3 DNA reads TGTGCCAGCAGCCCACAGGCTTCCTACGAGCAGTACTTC.